This T cell receptor beta chain was sequenced for a study of blood T cell repertoires in COVID-19. CDR3 size: 17 residues. CDR1 is LGHNA and CDR2 is YSLEER in the germline V gene. With 1 base clipped from V and 2 bases from J, the junction kept 8 bases outside the gene matches. Authors' analysis steps: Using reference gene primer amplification, nucleated cell counts were estimated. TCRdb keeps only in-frame clones here, not all; method: immunoSEQ multiplex PCR. For V, J and clone size, that table is used; D and trimming come from the DNA. The sample has 120,000 or so clones; around 88% are singletons.

Sequences were obtained from peripheral blood. The chain joins TRBV4-3 to TRBJ1-3, with 7 bases matching TRBD1. The sequence came from a man older than 75 with active or convalescent COVID-19. The CDR3 reads CASSQVLGGEAGNTIYF. The CDR3 nucleotides are TGCGCCAGCAGCCAAGTATTAGGGGGCGAGGCTGGAAACACCATATATTTT.